These 4 T cell receptor beta chains were all obtained from the same sample, sequenced in a study of shared clonotypes between healthy human individuals. The table came from immunoSEQ multiplex PCR; TCRdb's copy has only in-frame clones and leaves some out. The data hold over 2 million clones, with about nine tenths observed a single time. The material sequenced was naive CD4+ T cells from PBMCs. Noted subset: CD45RA+ positively selected. The receptors come from a man between 18 and 35 years old in good health. Some clones in this sample may be carry-over from other donors' samples.

The table lists this clone with a count of one. The chain couples TRBV27 to TRBJ2-2, with 7 bases fitting TRBD1. CDR1 and CDR2 from the germline V gene are MNHEY and SMNVEV (reference sequence). The J segment lost 6 bases and the V segment lost 2 bases, leaving 6 bases of the junction unmatched. The CDR3 is made up of 15 amino acids. CDR3 loop: CASSLAGTVAGELFF. The DNA of the CDR3 is TGTGCCAGCAGTTTAGCCGGGACAGTGGCCGGGGAGCTGTTTTTT.

In nucleotides, the CDR3 is TGCGCCAGCAGCCAACCCGGGACGTCCCCCGACGGTGAGCAGTTCTTC. It is translated as CASSQPGTSPDGEQFF. The chain combines TRBV4-1 with TRBJ2-1; D may be TRBD1 or TRBD2 (5 bases each). There are 16 residues in the CDR3. CDR1 and CDR2 (germline): MGHRA, YSYEKL. The V and J ends lost 2 bases and 9 bases respectively, with 20 bases between them.

This sequence joins TRBV6-1 and TRBJ2-1; 8 bases are shared with TRBD1. Germline CDR1 and CDR2: MNHNS and SASEGT. This CDR3 comprises 14 residues. V shed 1 base, J shed 9 bases, and the junction held 5 bases outside the gene matches. CDR3 amino acids: CASSEGWTGTEQFF. As DNA, the CDR3 is TGTGCCAGCAGTGAAGGTTGGACAGGGACTGAGCAGTTCTTC.

In this sample, this clone turned up once. V is TRBV29-1 and J is TRBJ2-5; a possible D gene is TRBD1 (5 bases). The V and J ends lost 5 bases and 5 bases respectively, with 12 bases between them. CDR1 and CDR2 (germline): SQVTM, ANQGSEA. This CDR3 is built from 12 residues. The CDR3 DNA reads as TGCAGCGTTCAAAGGGGTAGGGAGACCCAGTACTTC. Amino acid sequence: CSVQRGRETQYF.